What follows are 26 T cell receptor beta chains derived from one specimen sequenced in a study of CD8 T cells in Susac syndrome. RNA amounts of about 0.5 to 1 ug underwent reverse transcription with random hexamers. MiXCR, run by TCRdb on the immunoSEQ multiplex PCR reads, gives a single entry per CDR3 protein. The sample lists more than 75,000 distinct CDR3 sequences; approximately 92% were seen once. Sequencing was carried out using CD8+ T cells from PBMCs. These receptors were collected from a human donor in good health.

The chain couples TRBV6-5 to TRBJ2-1; 7 nucleotides line up with TRBD1. The CDR3 is made up of 12 amino acids. CDR1 MNHEY and CDR2 SVGAGI come from the germline V gene. V dropped 6 bases and J dropped 6; count of bases not matched to a gene: 2. The CDR3 region is CASRNRGNEQFF. In DNA form, the CDR3 reads TGTGCCAGCAGAAACAGGGGCAATGAGCAGTTCTTC.

The J gene is TRBJ2-7, the V gene TRBV10-3; D may be TRBD1 or TRBD2 (5 bases each). There are 15 residues in the CDR3. V lost 10 bases to trimming and J lost 3 bases, with 22 bases between them. Germline-derived CDR1 and CDR2 are ENHRY and SYGVKD. The CDR3 loop is CATRGEGRGYYEQYF. In DNA form, the CDR3 reads TGTGCCACCCGGGGTGAAGGAAGGGGTTACTACGAGCAGTACTTC.

J is TRBJ1-2 and V is TRBV19; D not certain. There are 13 residues in the CDR3. Germline V gene lookup returns CDR1 LNHDA and CDR2 SQIVND (reference sequence). V lost 10 bases and J lost 8, with 20 bases in between. The CDR3, as DNA: TGTGCCACCTCGTTCGGGGAGGTGGAAGGCTACACCTTC. It specifies CATSFGEVEGYTF.

The V call is TRBV9, the J call TRBJ2-2, with 12 nucleotides matching TRBD1. The CDR3 sequence is 17 residues long. The J segment lost 7 bases and the V segment lost 4 bases, leaving 11 bases of the junction unmatched. Germline loops: CDR1 SGDLS, CDR2 YYNGEE. Here the CDR3 DNA reads TGTGCCAGCAGCATCGAGGCCGGGACAGGGGGCATCGGGGAGCTGTTTTTT. Its translation: CASSIEAGTGGIGELFF. Complete variable domain (other parts from reference TRBV9 and TRBJ2-2): DSGVTQTPKHLITATGQRVTLRCSPRSGDLSVYWYQQSLDQGLQFLIQYYNGEERAKGNILERFSAQQFPDLHSELNLSSLELGDSALYFCASSIEAGTGGIGELFFGEGSRLTVL.

As concerns this clonotype: One end of the junction is discordant with germline, which a read error may explain. The chain links TRBV5-1 to TRBJ2-7, with D uncertain. The germline V gene has CDR1 SGHRS and CDR2 YFSETQ. The CDR3 length is 13 residues. The CDR3 nucleotides read TGCGCCAGCAGCACTGGGGATTCCTACGAGCAATACTTC. This gives the protein CASSTGDSYEQYF.

This chain links TRBV2 with TRBJ2-7, with 7 bases fitting TRBD1. J gave up 3 bases and V 1 base, and 3 bases lay outside the gene matches. The CDR3 runs 14 residues. The germline gives CDR1 SNHLY, CDR2 FYNNEI. CDR3 bases: TGTGCCAGCAGTGAAGTAGGGACAGTCTACGAGCAGTACTTC. It encodes CASSEVGTVYEQYF.

The table lists this clonotype with a few counts. The chain is built from TRBV15 and TRBJ2-1, with D unclear. Germline lookup yields CDR1 LNHNV and CDR2 YYDKDF (reference sequence). V lost 1 base and J 8 bases, leaving 9 bases between the germline ends. The CDR3 is 13 amino acids. This CDR3 reads CATSRAGPDEQFF. CDR3 sequence (DNA): TGTGCCACCAGCAGAGCCGGGCCGGATGAGCAGTTCTTC.

J is TRBJ2-1 and V is TRBV6-1; D might be TRBD2 (5 bases). Trimming cost V 2 bases and J 3 bases, with 14 bases left between them. This CDR3 region has 16 residues. Germline values: CDR1 MNHNS, CDR2 SASEGT. DNA for the CDR3: TGTGCCAGCAGTGAAAGGTTTCGGGCGGGCTACAATGAGCAGTTCTTC. It specifies CASSERFRAGYNEQFF.

This chain connects TRBV20-1 to TRBJ1-6; weak D call: TRBD1 (5 bases). The germline V gene encodes CDR1 DFQATT and CDR2 SNEGSKA (reference sequence). With 6 bases removed from V and 10 bases from J, the gap between germline ends came to 22 bases. The CDR3 runs to 15 residues. CDR3 bases: TGCAGTGCCGAACCAAGGGGCAGGGAAATCTCACCCCTCCACTTT. Amino acids: CSAEPRGREISPLHF.

The J gene is TRBJ2-5, the V gene TRBV7-3; no clear D. Germline assignment: CDR1 SGHTA and CDR2 FQGTGA. The CDR3 spans 13 residues. Trimming removed 1 base at V and 0 bases at J, with 3 bases between. The CDR3 loop reads CASSLKYQETQYF. In DNA, the CDR3 is TGTGCCAGCAGCTTAAAGTACCAAGAGACCCAGTACTTC.

This chain joins TRBV4-2 and TRBJ1-4; D gene ambiguous. The CDR3 has 16 amino acids. With 0 bases removed from V and 5 bases from J, the gap between germline ends came to 13 bases. Per germline, CDR1 LGHNA and CDR2 YNFKEQ. The CDR3 sequence is CASSQDPEDRNEKLFF. In nucleotides, the CDR3 is TGTGCCAGCAGCCAAGATCCCGAGGATAGGAATGAAAAACTGTTTTTT.

V usage is TRBV4-2 and J usage is TRBJ1-1, with a weak D call TRBD1 (6 bases). V lost 4 bases and J lost 3, with 15 bases in between. CDR1 and CDR2 from the germline V gene are LGHNA and YNFKEQ. The CDR3 extends over 15 amino acids. CDR3 nucleotides: TGTGCCAGCAGCCGCATAGTGGGGGCTGACACTGAAGCTTTCTTT. It yields the protein CASSRIVGADTEAFF.

The J gene is TRBJ1-6, the V gene TRBV15; D is ambiguous. V was pared by 5 bases and J by 1 base, with 6 bases between. Germline CDR1 is LNHNV and CDR2 is YYDKDF (reference sequence). This CDR3 has 14 residues. The CDR3 DNA reads as TGTGCCACCAGCGAGGGTTCCTATAATTCACCCCTCCACTTT. Residues: CATSEGSYNSPLHF.

This clonotype was detected once. The J gene is TRBJ2-4, the V gene TRBV18; 9 bases agree with TRBD1. The V gene end was trimmed by 3 bases and the J gene end by 0 bases; junction bases not matched to a gene: 6. This CDR3 is built from 17 residues. In germline, CDR1 is KGHSH, CDR2 LQKENI. CDR3 in amino acids: CASSPLQGAGAKNIQYF. CDR3 in DNA: TGTGCCAGCTCACCCTTACAGGGGGCCGGAGCCAAAAACATTCAGTACTTC. Looking up the rest from reference TRBV18 and TRBJ2-4 gives the full variable domain: NAGVMQNPRHLVRRRGQEARLRCSPMKGHSHVYWYRQLPEEGLKFMVYLQKENIIDESGMPKERFSAEFPKEGPSILRIQQVVRGDSAAYFCASSPLQGAGAKNIQYFGAGTRLSVL.

The V and J genes are TRBV3-1 and TRBJ1-1; D not resolved. The CDR3 length is 14 residues. The V end lost 3 bases, the J end lost 1 base, and 9 bases lay between the germline ends. Germline V gene lookup returns CDR1 LGHDT and CDR2 YNNKEL (reference sequence). CDR3 in amino acids: CASSQEWGNTEAFF. CDR3 nucleotides: TGTGCCAGCAGCCAGGAGTGGGGGAACACTGAAGCTTTCTTT.

This clonotype was detected only once. The J gene is TRBJ2-5, the V gene TRBV23-1, with 7 bases lining up with TRBD1. TRBV23-1 is known as an ORF, though its function is uncertain. The CDR3 sequence is 13 residues long. The trim removed 6 bases at V and 5 bases at J, leaving 6 bases unmatched. The CDR3 loop reads CASSPRGWETQYF. In DNA form, the CDR3 reads TGCGCCAGCAGCCCCAGGGGGTGGGAGACCCAGTACTTC.

The chain couples TRBV7-8 to TRBJ2-1; D is ambiguous. CDR1 SGHVS and CDR2 FQNEAQ come from the germline V gene. The CDR3 runs to 16 residues. Trimming removed 2 bases from V and 0 bases from J, with 11 bases in between. This CDR3 is CASSLLLGSSYNEQFF. The CDR3 nucleotides read TGTGCCAGCAGCTTACTGCTAGGTAGCTCCTACAATGAGCAGTTCTTC.

The rearrangement links TRBV12-3 or TRBV12-4 to TRBJ1-2; the D is unclear. There are 14 residues in the CDR3. With 0 bases removed from V and 5 bases from J, the gap between germline ends came to 10 bases. The CDR3 region has the DNA TGTGCCAGCAGTTTAGCGCGGGCGTATTATGGCTACACCTTC. Protein product: CASSLARAYYGYTF.

This clonotype was observed a handful of times. The V call is TRBV5-1, the J call TRBJ2-7; D possibly corresponds to TRBD1 (6 bases). The V end lost 0 bases, the J end lost 4 bases, and 11 bases lay between the germline ends. Germline V lookup: CDR1 SGHRS, CDR2 YFSETQ. The CDR3 runs 14 residues. The CDR3 loop is CASSLVGGDYEQYF. CDR3 in DNA: TGCGCCAGCAGCTTGGTTGGGGGCGATTACGAGCAGTACTTC.

This clonotype was detected once. The chain uses TRBV20-1 and TRBJ2-5, with D uncertain. This CDR3 region has 15 residues. CDR1 and CDR2 (germline): DFQATT, SNEGSKA (reference sequence). Trimming stripped 4 bases from V and 2 bases from J, with 17 bases between. Written as DNA, the CDR3 is TGCAGTGCTAACGCGAATGTAGACCGGCAAGAGACCCAGTACTTC. Translation gives CSANANVDRQETQYF.

The chain links TRBV6-5 to TRBJ2-6; a possible D gene is TRBD1 (6 bases). Germline V gives CDR1 MNHEY, CDR2 SVGAGI. Trimming removed 0 bases from V and 0 bases from J, with 15 bases in between. This CDR3 contains 19 residues. CDR3 DNA: TGTGCCAGCAGTTACTCGAGGACAGTTCCTTACTCTGGGGCCAACGTCCTGACTTTC. Translating it yields CASSYSRTVPYSGANVLTF.

The chain links TRBV30 to TRBJ2-1; possible D gene TRBD2, 5 bases. The germline gives CDR1 GTSNPN, CDR2 SVGIG (reference sequence). Trimming took 2 bases from V and 9 from J, leaving 8 bases between them. The CDR3 loop spans 11 amino acids. The CDR3 nucleotides read TGTGCCTGGAGTATGAGGGTTGAGCAGTTCTTC. It translates to CAWSMRVEQFF.

This chain uses TRBV6-5 with TRBJ2-7; possibly TRBD1 for D (6 bases). Deletions cut 8 bases from V and 2 bases from J, with 7 bases between. CDR3 length: 11 amino acids. The germline CDR1 and CDR2 sequences are MNHEY and SVGAGI. CDR3 DNA: TGTGCCAGCGGGGGCCCCTACGAGCAGTACTTC. Residues: CASGGPYEQYF.

This clonotype was seen just once. The chain couples TRBV19 to TRBJ2-7; 11 bases align to TRBD2. Per the germline V gene, CDR1 is LNHDA and CDR2 is SQIVND (reference sequence). CDR3 length equals 16 residues. V was pared by 11 bases and J by 0 bases, with 12 bases of the junction left unmatched. The CDR3 reads CAGGVLAGGSSYEQYF. Here the CDR3 DNA reads TGTGCCGGGGGGGTCCTAGCGGGGGGAAGCTCCTACGAGCAGTACTTC.

The chain is built from TRBV19 and TRBJ2-7, with D uncertain. The CDR3 loop spans 12 amino acids. V was trimmed by 7 bases and J by 7 bases, leaving 14 bases between them. CDR1 and CDR2 (germline): LNHDA, SQIVND (reference sequence). CDR3 nucleotide sequence: TGTGCCAGTAAAGATCCTCCTGGGGAGCAGTACTTC. Residues: CASKDPPGEQYF.

The J gene is TRBJ1-2, the V gene TRBV15, with D maybe TRBD1 (5 bases). The V end was cut by 1 base, the J end by 6 bases, with 15 bases between. The CDR3 spans 15 residues. Per germline, CDR1 LNHNV and CDR2 YYDKDF (reference sequence). The DNA for the CDR3 is TGTGCCACCAGCAGAGTGATAGGGGAGGGACATGGCTACACCTTC. Its protein product is CATSRVIGEGHGYTF.